A selection of T cell receptor beta chains follows, all from one sample in a study of a mutant IDH1 vaccine in newly diagnosed glioma. Their specific antigens are unknown. Assay: immunoSEQ multiplex PCR; the TCRdb copy retains only in-frame clones and omits some. The data show more than 25,000 clones, roughly 79% seen once. The material sequenced was PBMCs, taken from a glioma patient whose treatment included an IDH1 peptide vaccine. The source is a woman under 40 with glioma. Some clones in this sample may be carry-over from other donors' samples. Both conserved end residues are part of each CDR3. Expanded clones get a size class; other rows say once, few or many, or leave the size out.

13 | TRBJ1-1 | TRBV2 | few | CASSTTGNTEAFF
13 | TRBJ2-7 | TRBV4-1 | - | CASSLEGSYEQYF
16 | TRBJ1-1 | TRBV2 | few | CASSEGEAGIILEAFF
13 | TRBJ1-4 | TRBV27 | few | CASSLGGNEKLFF
14 | TRBJ1-3 | TRBV10-3 | - | CAIRGGLSGNTIYF
14 | TRBJ1-1 | TRBV7-3 | - | CASSVSGASTEAFF
14 | TRBJ1-1 | TRBV6-5 | - | CASNLRGKNTEAFF
15 | TRBJ2-7 | TRBV6-1 | few | CASSEEGAGRPLDHF
14 | TRBJ2-5 | TRBV4-1 | - | CASSQDPHQETQYF
16 | TRBJ1-4 | TRBV10-1 | - | CASSEGHSRTNEKLFF
15 | TRBJ2-7 | TRBV6-5 | - | CASSYSNMLNYEQYF
13 | TRBJ1-2 | TRBV19 | - | CASSMASSPEYTF
12 | TRBJ1-1 | TRBV30 | - | CAWSGGNTEAFF
12 | TRBJ2-5 | TRBV7-2 | - | CASSFTRETQYF
15 | TRBJ2-5 | TRBV25-1 | - | CASSESGVGLETQYF
14 | TRBJ1-3 | TRBV10-3 | - | CAIKGVKPGNTIYF
17 | TRBJ2-2 | TRBV12-5 | - | CASGLGTLPPNTGELFF
19 | TRBJ2-4 | TRBV4-2 | - | CASTPFVLTGARAKNIQYF
15 | TRBJ1-2 | TRBV4-2 | - | CASSQAFRTGAGYTF
17 | TRBJ2-1 | TRBV9 | - | CASSSRLATISYNEQFF
15 | TRBJ1-2 | TRBV28 | - | CASSLGGQTLGGYTF
15 | TRBJ2-7 | TRBV19 | - | CASSIIGSASYEQYF
14 | TRBJ1-3 | TRBV6-1 | - | CASGGGGEGNTIYF
14 | TRBJ2-5 | TRBV7-6 | once | CASSLPGTEETQYF
15 | TRBJ2-5 | TRBV4-1 | - | CASSSLAVTQETQYF
13 | TRBJ2-5 | TRBV7-9 | - | CASRGTSQETQYF
16 | TRBJ2-7 | TRBV7-8 | - | CATIPSLAGLSYEQYF
16 | TRBJ1-5 | TRBV6-5 | - | CASSSHTRQGDQPQHF
13 | TRBJ1-1 | TRBV6-5 | - | CASSYSRDTEAFF
14 | TRBJ2-7 | TRBV5-4 | - | CASSPGSGPYEQYF
18 | TRBJ2-1 | TRBV7-6 | - | CASSFGTAQDLSYNEQFF
10 | TRBJ1-3 | TRBV19 | - | CASSADTIYF
17 | TRBJ2-1 | TRBV5-3 | - | CARSSWTSGRAKNEQFF
12 | TRBJ1-5 | TRBV7-9 | few | CASSTNNQPQHF
15 | TRBJ2-7 | TRBV7-8 | - | CASSLNRGATYEQYF
15 | TRBJ2-7 | TRBV9 | - | CASSVGEQGRYEQYF
15 | TRBJ1-5 | TRBV30 | few | CAWNPSSRSNQPQHF
15 | TRBJ2-7 | TRBV29-1 | few | CSVEGGLAGSYEQYF
14 | TRBJ1-1 | TRBV29-1 | few | CSVLGQGAVTEAFF
15 | TRBJ2-7 | TRBV7-9 | - | CASSLGGASGDEQYF
11 | TRBJ1-1 | TRBV25-1 | - | CASGGAAEAFF
16 | TRBJ2-2 | TRBV7-6 | - | CASSLGRTSSTGELFF
14 | TRBJ2-7 | TRBV4-1 | - | CASSQEETRHEQYF
13 | TRBJ1-2 | TRBV25-1 | - | CASSDNRVQGYTF
13 | TRBJ2-7 | TRBV5-6 | - | CASSPDLEDEQYF
15 | TRBJ2-3 | TRBV5-1 | - | CASSLDGTATDTQYF
12 | TRBJ2-1 | TRBV30 | - | CAWIKASGVQFF
15 | TRBJ2-2 | TRBV19 | - | CASSRMAGGPGELFF
14 | TRBJ2-5 | TRBV10-1 | - | CASGTGASGETQYF